This T cell receptor beta chain is drawn from a study of blood T cell repertoires in COVID-19. V lost 5 bases, J lost 9 bases, and 5 bases stayed unmatched. The CDR3 consists of 12 residues. Germline assignment: CDR1 SEHNR and CDR2 FQNEAQ (reference sequence). Sequencing was performed with immunoSEQ multiplex PCR; in TCRdb, only in-frame clones are kept and a portion is missing. This table has over 100,000 clones, over 65% appearing once. The chain combines TRBV7-9 with TRBJ2-3; 7 nucleotides match TRBD2. The sample was peripheral blood. The sequence came from a woman aged 55-70 years with acute or convalescent COVID-19. CDR3 coding DNA: TGTGCCAGCAGCCGAGGAGCGGGGACGCAGTATTTT. Protein: CASSRGAGTQYF.